Listed below are T cell receptor beta chains from one sample, sequenced in a study of blood T cell repertoires in COVID-19. Sequencing was performed with immunoSEQ multiplex PCR; in TCRdb, only in-frame clones are kept and a portion is missing. The profile shows 350,000 to 400,000 clones, roughly 91% of them singletons. The specimen was PBMCs or T cells enriched from blood (not recorded which). These receptors were obtained from a woman aged 25 to 45 who had recovered from COVID-19. Both conserved end residues are part of each CDR3. The D gene is left open where the match is weak. Size is omitted from some rows. Given values are once, few, many or a class for expanded clones.

NA	NA	TRBV28	TRBJ1-2	TGTGCCAGCCTTTCTGGGGGGAATGGCTACACCTTC	CASLSGGNGYTF
NA	NA	TRBV4-3	TRBJ1-1	TGCGCCAGCAGCCAAGAAGGAAGAGGCACTGAAGCTTTCTTT	CASSQEGRGTEAFF
NA	many	TRBV9	TRBJ1-6	TGTGCCAGCAGCTTTAGTGACAGGCAAATCGAAAATTCACCCCTCCACTTT	CASSFSDRQIENSPLHF
NA	NA	TRBV2	TRBJ2-2	TGTGCCAGCAGTGAAGTCAGGGGGAACACCGGGGAGCTGTTTTTT	CASSEVRGNTGELFF
TRBD2	NA	TRBV28	TRBJ2-7	TGTGCCAGCAGTCCCCTCACTAGCGGGAGTTACGAGCAGTACTTC	CASSPLTSGSYEQYF
NA	NA	TRBV28	TRBJ2-1	TGTGCCAGCAGACCACCAGGGCCTTACAATGAGCAGTTCTTC	CASRPPGPYNEQFF
NA	NA	TRBV7-6	TRBJ1-5	TGTGCCAGCAGCCCTACAACCGGGACTCGGGGACGTCAGCCCCAGCATTTT	CASSPTTGTRGRQPQHF
TRBD1	NA	TRBV7-2	TRBJ1-1	TGTGCCAGCAGCTCGACAGGGGGCAGGGCCACTGAAGCTTTCTTT	CASSSTGGRATEAFF
NA	NA	TRBV5-1	TRBJ2-7	TGCGCCAGCAGCTTGGGGTTCGGGAGCTCCTACGAGCAGTACTTC	CASSLGFGSSYEQYF
NA	few	TRBV7-8	TRBJ2-7	TGTGCCAGCAGCTTAGGCCGGGGAATTGCGACCTACGAGCAGTACTTC	CASSLGRGIATYEQYF
NA	NA	TRBV3-1/TRBV3-2	TRBJ1-1	TGTGCCAGCAGCCCGCAGAGGACACGCACTGAAGCTTTCTTT	CASSPQRTRTEAFF
TRBD1	NA	TRBV6-4	TRBJ1-4	TGTGCCAGCAGCCCGACAGGGGGTACTGAAAAACTGTTTTTT	CASSPTGGTEKLFF
NA	once	TRBV4-2	TRBJ1-1	TGTGCCAGCAGCCAAGAAGTCATGGCAGGAGGGAACACTGAAGCTTTCTTT	CASSQEVMAGGNTEAFF
NA	NA	TRBV3-1/TRBV3-2	TRBJ2-1	TGTGCCAGCAGCCGCCGGGTCGGGAACTACAATGAGCAGTTCTTC	CASSRRVGNYNEQFF
TRBD1	NA	TRBV30	TRBJ1-2	TGTGCCTGGAGTGTCGGGGGGACAGGGCCCAACTATGGCTACACCTTC	CAWSVGGTGPNYGYTF
TRBD1	NA	TRBV6-5	TRBJ1-2	TGTGCCAGCAGTAATCGACAGGGGGCAGACGGCTACACCTTC	CASSNRQGADGYTF
NA	NA	TRBV6-1	TRBJ2-6	TGTGCCAGCAGTGAAAAGAGCTCTGGGGCCAACGTCCTGACTTTC	CASSEKSSGANVLTF
NA	NA	TRBV4-2	TRBJ2-1	TGTGCCAGCAGCCCGGGGGGCACCTCCTACAATGAGCAGTTCTTC	CASSPGGTSYNEQFF
TRBD2	once	TRBV24-1	TRBJ2-1	TGTGCCACCAGTGATTCGCGGGCAGCGGGAGGCTACAATGAGCAGTTCTTC	CATSDSRAAGGYNEQFF
TRBD1	NA	TRBV7-2	TRBJ1-1	TGTGCCAGCAGCTTAACAGGGGGGATGGAAGCTTTCTTT	CASSLTGGMEAFF
NA	once	TRBV4-3	TRBJ1-5	TGCGCCAGCAGCCAAGATCGGGGGGGCGATCAGCCCCAGCATTTT	CASSQDRGGDQPQHF
NA	NA	TRBV9	TRBJ1-1	TGTGCCAGCAGCGTAGTGGACAATCCGGGCAGCACTGAAGCTTTCTTT	CASSVVDNPGSTEAFF
TRBD2	NA	TRBV11-2	TRBJ2-7	TGTGCCAGCAGCTTAGAGCTAGCGGGTAACTACGAGCAGTACTTC	CASSLELAGNYEQYF
TRBD1	NA	TRBV6-1	TRBJ2-7	TGTGCCAGCAGTGATTGGGACAGAACCTACGAGCAGTACTTC	CASSDWDRTYEQYF
TRBD1	NA	TRBV29-1	TRBJ1-6	TGCAGCGTTTCCCGGGACAGGGTGGGTTCACCCCTCCACTTT	CSVSRDRVGSPLHF
NA	NA	TRBV9	TRBJ2-7	TGTGCCAGCAGTTACCGGGACACCACGGGCGAGCAGTACTTC	CASSYRDTTGEQYF
NA	NA	TRBV5-1	TRBJ2-3	TGCGCCAGCAGCCCGCAGCGGACCACAGATACGCAGTATTTT	CASSPQRTTDTQYF
TRBD1	NA	TRBV4-3	TRBJ2-1	TGCGCCAGCAGCCAAGTTTCTGGGACAGGGCGGGATGAGCAGTTCTTC	CASSQVSGTGRDEQFF
NA	NA	TRBV27	TRBJ2-5	TGTGCCAGCAGTTTAGTGCCCGGGGAGACCCAGTACTTC	CASSLVPGETQYF
TRBD1	NA	TRBV2	TRBJ2-5	TGTGCCAGCAGAAGAACTCCGGGACAGGACCAAGAGACCCAGTACTTC	CASRRTPGQDQETQYF
NA	NA	TRBV7-9	TRBJ1-4	TGTGCCAGCAGCTTAGATAAAAGGACAGACCTTAATGAAAAACTGTTTTTT	CASSLDKRTDLNEKLFF
NA	NA	TRBV7-9	TRBJ1-3	TGTGCCAGCAGCCAGGTTGGAAACACCATATATTTT	CASSQVGNTIYF
TRBD1	NA	TRBV29-1	TRBJ1-1	TGCAGCGTTGATGGGACAGGGGGTGGTGTAGCTTTCTTT	CSVDGTGGGVAFF
NA	NA	TRBV19	TRBJ1-3	TGTGCCAGTAGTATCGGGGGGTACTCTGGAAACACCATATATTTT	CASSIGGYSGNTIYF
NA	NA	TRBV6-1	TRBJ1-5	TGTGCCAGCAGTGAGTCCAGGCTAAGCAATCAGCCCCAGCATTTT	CASSESRLSNQPQHF
TRBD1	NA	TRBV13	TRBJ1-1	TGTGCCAGCAGCATACAGGGGAGAGACACTGAAGCTTTCTTT	CASSIQGRDTEAFF
TRBD1	NA	TRBV12-5	TRBJ2-7	TGTGCTAGTGGCACGGGACAGGTATACGAGCAGTACTTC	CASGTGQVYEQYF
TRBD1	NA	TRBV11-2	TRBJ2-7	TGTGCCAGCAGCCCGGGACAGCAGAGACCCTACGAGCAGTACTTC	CASSPGQQRPYEQYF
TRBD1	NA	TRBV20-1	TRBJ1-1	TGCAGTGCATACAGGGGAACTGAAGCTTTCTTT	CSAYRGTEAFF
NA	NA	TRBV18	TRBJ1-5	TGTGCCAGCTCACCACAAGGAGGGGATCAGCCCCAGCATTTT	CASSPQGGDQPQHF
NA	NA	TRBV7-9	TRBJ2-7	TGTGCCAGCAGCTTAGCCCCCGTCTCCTACGAGCAGTACTTC	CASSLAPVSYEQYF
TRBD2	NA	TRBV6-1	TRBJ2-6	TGTGCCAGCAGTGAAACTAGCGGGAGGATATCTGGGGCCAACGTCCTGACTTTC	CASSETSGRISGANVLTF
TRBD1	NA	TRBV5-1	TRBJ1-5	TGCGCCAGCAGCCAAACAGGGGGCAGTCAGCCCCAGCATTTT	CASSQTGGSQPQHF